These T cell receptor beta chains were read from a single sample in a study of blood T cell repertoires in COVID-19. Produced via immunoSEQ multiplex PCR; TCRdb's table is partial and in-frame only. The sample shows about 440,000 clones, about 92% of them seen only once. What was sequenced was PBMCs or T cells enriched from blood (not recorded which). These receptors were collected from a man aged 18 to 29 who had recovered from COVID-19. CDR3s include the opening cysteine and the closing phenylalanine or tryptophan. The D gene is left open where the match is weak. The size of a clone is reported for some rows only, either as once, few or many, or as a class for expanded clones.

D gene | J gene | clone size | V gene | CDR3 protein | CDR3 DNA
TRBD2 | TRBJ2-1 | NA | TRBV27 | CASRTSGRYNEQFF | TGTGCCAGCAGAACTAGCGGAAGGTACAATGAGCAGTTCTTC
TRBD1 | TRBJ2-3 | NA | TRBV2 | CASSGTVDTQYF | TGTGCCAGCAGCGGGACAGTAGATACGCAGTATTTT
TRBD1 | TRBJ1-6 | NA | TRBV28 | CASSRQGNSPLHF | TGTGCCAGCAGCCGACAGGGAAATTCACCCCTCCACTTT
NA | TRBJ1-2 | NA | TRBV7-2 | CASSVQQGDYGYTF | TGTGCCAGCAGCGTACAACAGGGAGACTATGGCTACACCTTC
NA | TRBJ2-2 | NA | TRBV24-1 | CATSDPLASTAGELFF | TGTGCCACCAGTGATCCCCTGGCTAGTACGGCCGGGGAGCTGTTTTTT
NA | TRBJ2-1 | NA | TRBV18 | CASSPRRGREEGYNEQFF | TGTGCCAGCTCACCAAGGCGGGGGCGTGAGGAGGGCTACAATGAGCAGTTCTTC
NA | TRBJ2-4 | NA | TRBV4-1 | CASSPSRGVSNIQYF | TGCGCCAGCAGCCCCTCCAGGGGGGTCTCAAACATTCAGTACTTC
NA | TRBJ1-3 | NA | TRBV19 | CASMGKGVWNTIYF | TGTGCCAGTATGGGCAAAGGGGTCTGGAACACCATATATTTT
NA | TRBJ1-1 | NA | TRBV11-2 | CASSSRGKGAFF | TGTGCCAGCAGCTCCAGGGGTAAGGGAGCTTTCTTT
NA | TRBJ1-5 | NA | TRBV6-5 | CASSPMSNQPQHF | TGTGCCAGCAGTCCAATGAGCAATCAGCCCCAGCATTTT
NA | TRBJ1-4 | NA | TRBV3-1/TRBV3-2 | CASSQNGNEKLFF | TGTGCCAGCAGCCAAAACGGGAATGAAAAACTGTTTTTT
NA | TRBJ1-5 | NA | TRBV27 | CASRRGGGSNQPQHF | TGTGCCAGCAGACGCGGGGGAGGGAGCAATCAGCCCCAGCATTTT
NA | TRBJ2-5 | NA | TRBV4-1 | CASSQESGRGETQYF | TGCGCCAGCAGCCAAGAATCCGGCCGGGGGGAGACCCAGTACTTC
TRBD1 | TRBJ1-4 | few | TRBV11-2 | CASSFGQGAEKLFF | TGTGCCAGCAGCTTTGGACAGGGTGCTGAAAAACTGTTTTTT
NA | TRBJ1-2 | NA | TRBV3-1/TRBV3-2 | CASSQAWAGNYGYTF | TGTGCCAGCAGCCAAGCGTGGGCAGGGAACTATGGCTACACCTTC
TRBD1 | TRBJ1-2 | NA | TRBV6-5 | CASSYSDRVGGYTF | TGTGCCAGCAGTTATTCCGACAGGGTGGGTGGCTACACCTTC
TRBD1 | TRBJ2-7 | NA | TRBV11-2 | CASSLGVKTGAYEQYF | TGTGCCAGCAGCTTAGGGGTCAAGACAGGGGCCTACGAGCAGTACTTC
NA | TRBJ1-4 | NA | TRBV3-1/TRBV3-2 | CASSHAQGEEKLFF | TGTGCCAGCAGCCACGCACAGGGTGAGGAAAAACTGTTTTTT
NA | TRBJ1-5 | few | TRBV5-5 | CASSHGQTLSNQPQHF | TGTGCCAGCAGCCATGGACAGACGTTAAGCAATCAGCCCCAGCATTTT
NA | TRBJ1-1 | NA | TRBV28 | CASSSTNTEAFF | TGTGCCAGCAGCTCCACTAACACTGAAGCTTTCTTT
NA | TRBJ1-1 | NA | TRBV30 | CAWKRTVNTEAFF | TGTGCCTGGAAACGGACAGTGAACACTGAAGCTTTCTTT
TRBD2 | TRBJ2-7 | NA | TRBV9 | CASSVADSGSYEQYF | TGTGCCAGCAGCGTAGCTGACAGCGGGAGCTACGAGCAGTACTTC